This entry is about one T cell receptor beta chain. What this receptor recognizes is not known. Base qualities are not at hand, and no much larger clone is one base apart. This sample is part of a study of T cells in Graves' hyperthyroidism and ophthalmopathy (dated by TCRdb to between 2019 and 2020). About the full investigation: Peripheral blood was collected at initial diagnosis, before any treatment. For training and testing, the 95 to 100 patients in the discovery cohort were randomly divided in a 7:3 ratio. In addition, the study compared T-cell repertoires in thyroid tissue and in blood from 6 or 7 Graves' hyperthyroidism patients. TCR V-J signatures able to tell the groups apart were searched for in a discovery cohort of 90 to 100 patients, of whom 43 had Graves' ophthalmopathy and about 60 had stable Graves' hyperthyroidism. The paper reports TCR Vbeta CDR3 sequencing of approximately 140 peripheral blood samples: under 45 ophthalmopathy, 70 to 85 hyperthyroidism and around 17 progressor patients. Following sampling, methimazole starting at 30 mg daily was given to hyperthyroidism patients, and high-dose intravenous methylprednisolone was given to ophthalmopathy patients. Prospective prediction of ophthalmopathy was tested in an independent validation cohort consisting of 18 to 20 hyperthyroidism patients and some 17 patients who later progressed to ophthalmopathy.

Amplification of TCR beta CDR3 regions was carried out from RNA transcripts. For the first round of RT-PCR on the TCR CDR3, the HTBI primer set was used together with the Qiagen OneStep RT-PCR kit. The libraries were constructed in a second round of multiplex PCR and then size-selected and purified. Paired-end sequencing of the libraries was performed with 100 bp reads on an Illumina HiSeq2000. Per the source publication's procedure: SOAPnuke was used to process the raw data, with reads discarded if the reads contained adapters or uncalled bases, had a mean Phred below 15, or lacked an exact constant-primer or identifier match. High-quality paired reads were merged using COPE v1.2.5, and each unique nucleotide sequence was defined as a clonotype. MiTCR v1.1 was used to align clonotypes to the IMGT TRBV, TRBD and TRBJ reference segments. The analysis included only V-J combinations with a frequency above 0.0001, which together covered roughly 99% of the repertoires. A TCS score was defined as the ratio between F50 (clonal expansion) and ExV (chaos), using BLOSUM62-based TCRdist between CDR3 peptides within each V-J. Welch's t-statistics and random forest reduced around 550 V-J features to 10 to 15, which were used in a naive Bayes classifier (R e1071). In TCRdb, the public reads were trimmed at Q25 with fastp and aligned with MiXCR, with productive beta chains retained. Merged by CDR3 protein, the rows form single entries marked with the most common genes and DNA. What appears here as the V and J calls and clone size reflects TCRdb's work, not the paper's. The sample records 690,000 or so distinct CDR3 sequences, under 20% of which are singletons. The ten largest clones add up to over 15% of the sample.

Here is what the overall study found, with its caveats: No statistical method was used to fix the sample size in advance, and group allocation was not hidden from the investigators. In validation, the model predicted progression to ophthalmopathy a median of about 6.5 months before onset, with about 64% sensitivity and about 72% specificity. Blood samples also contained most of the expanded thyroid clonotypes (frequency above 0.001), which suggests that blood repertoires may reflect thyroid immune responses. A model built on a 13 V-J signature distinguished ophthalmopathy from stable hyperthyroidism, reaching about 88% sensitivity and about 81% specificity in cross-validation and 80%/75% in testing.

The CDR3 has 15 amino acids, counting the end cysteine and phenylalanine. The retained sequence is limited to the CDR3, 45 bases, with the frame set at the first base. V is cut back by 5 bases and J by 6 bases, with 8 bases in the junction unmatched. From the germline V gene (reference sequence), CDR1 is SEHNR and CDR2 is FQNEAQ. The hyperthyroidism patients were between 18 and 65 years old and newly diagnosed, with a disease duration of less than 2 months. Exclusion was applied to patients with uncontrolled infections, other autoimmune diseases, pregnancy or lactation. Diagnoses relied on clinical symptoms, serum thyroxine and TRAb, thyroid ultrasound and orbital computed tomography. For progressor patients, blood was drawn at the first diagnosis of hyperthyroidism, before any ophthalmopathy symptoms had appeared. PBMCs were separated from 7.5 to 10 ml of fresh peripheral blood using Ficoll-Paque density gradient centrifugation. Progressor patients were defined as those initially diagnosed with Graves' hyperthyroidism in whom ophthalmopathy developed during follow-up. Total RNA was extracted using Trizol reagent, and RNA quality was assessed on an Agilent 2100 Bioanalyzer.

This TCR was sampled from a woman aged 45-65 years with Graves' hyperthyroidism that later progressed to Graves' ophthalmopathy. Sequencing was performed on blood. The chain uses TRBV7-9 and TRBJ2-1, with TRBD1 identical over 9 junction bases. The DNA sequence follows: TGTGCCAGCAGCCCATCCGGGACAGGGATCAATGAGCAGTTCTTC. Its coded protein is CASSPSGTGINEQFF. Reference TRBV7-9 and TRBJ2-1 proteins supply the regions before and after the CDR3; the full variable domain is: DTGVSQNPRHKITKRGQNVTFRCDPISEHNRLYWYRQTLGQGPEFLTYFQNEAQLEKSRLLSDRFSAERPKGSFSTLEIQRTEQGDSAMYLCASSPSGTGINEQFFGPGTRLTVL.